This T cell receptor beta chain was documented in a study of T cells in Graves' hyperthyroidism and ophthalmopathy. Across the whole study: Blood was drawn when the patient was first diagnosed and still untreated. The study's findings and limits: For ophthalmopathy, model prediction preceded onset by a median approximately 6 months.

The CDR3 extends over 14 amino acids. The germline V gene has CDR1 DFQATT and CDR2 SNEGSKA (reference sequence). Trimming removed 0 bases at V and 3 bases at J, with 11 bases between. Amplification yielded TCR beta CDR3 regions, with RNA transcripts as the source. The primer set for the first-round RT-PCR of the TCR CDR3 was HTBI. TCRdb ran MiXCR on the multiplex PCR reads and lists one entry per CDR3 protein. The data show 300,000 to 450,000 distinct CDR3 sequences, approximately 15% seen once. In its sample, this clonotype was seen a few times. Antigen specificity is unknown. This chain links TRBV20-1 with TRBJ1-2; weak D call: TRBD1 (5 bases). The clonotype comes from a man aged 25-40 years with Graves' hyperthyroidism that later progressed to Graves' ophthalmopathy. Sequenced: blood. The DNA for the CDR3 is TGCAGTGCTAGAGATCTTAGGGGCGACTATGGCTACACCTTC. This sequence encodes CSARDLRGDYGYTF.